The T cell receptor (beta chain) under discussion was sequenced for a study of shared clonotypes between healthy human individuals. This CDR3 contains 13 residues. Per the germline V gene, CDR1 is LNHNV and CDR2 is YYDKDF (reference sequence). V lost 0 bases, J lost 6 bases, and 8 bases lay in between. Worth noting for this clone: Its cognate antigen is unknown. In the same sample, other DNA sequences code for this CDR3.

Profiling relied on immunoSEQ multiplex PCR, and the TCRdb table lists in-frame clones only, not all of them. The sample has 1,400,000 or so clones, roughly 98.5% seen once. Findings and caveats of the study: Sampling covered nothing but blood. Tissue TCR repertoires likely differ from those found in blood.

Material: naive CD4+ T cells sorted from blood. Documented subset: CD45RA+ positively selected. The TCR sequence derives from a man aged 30-40 years in good health. This chain connects TRBV15 to TRBJ1-1; D not certain. CDR3 sequence reads: CATSRDLGAEAFF. The CDR3 DNA reads as TGTGCCACCAGCAGAGATCTCGGGGCTGAAGCTTTCTTT.